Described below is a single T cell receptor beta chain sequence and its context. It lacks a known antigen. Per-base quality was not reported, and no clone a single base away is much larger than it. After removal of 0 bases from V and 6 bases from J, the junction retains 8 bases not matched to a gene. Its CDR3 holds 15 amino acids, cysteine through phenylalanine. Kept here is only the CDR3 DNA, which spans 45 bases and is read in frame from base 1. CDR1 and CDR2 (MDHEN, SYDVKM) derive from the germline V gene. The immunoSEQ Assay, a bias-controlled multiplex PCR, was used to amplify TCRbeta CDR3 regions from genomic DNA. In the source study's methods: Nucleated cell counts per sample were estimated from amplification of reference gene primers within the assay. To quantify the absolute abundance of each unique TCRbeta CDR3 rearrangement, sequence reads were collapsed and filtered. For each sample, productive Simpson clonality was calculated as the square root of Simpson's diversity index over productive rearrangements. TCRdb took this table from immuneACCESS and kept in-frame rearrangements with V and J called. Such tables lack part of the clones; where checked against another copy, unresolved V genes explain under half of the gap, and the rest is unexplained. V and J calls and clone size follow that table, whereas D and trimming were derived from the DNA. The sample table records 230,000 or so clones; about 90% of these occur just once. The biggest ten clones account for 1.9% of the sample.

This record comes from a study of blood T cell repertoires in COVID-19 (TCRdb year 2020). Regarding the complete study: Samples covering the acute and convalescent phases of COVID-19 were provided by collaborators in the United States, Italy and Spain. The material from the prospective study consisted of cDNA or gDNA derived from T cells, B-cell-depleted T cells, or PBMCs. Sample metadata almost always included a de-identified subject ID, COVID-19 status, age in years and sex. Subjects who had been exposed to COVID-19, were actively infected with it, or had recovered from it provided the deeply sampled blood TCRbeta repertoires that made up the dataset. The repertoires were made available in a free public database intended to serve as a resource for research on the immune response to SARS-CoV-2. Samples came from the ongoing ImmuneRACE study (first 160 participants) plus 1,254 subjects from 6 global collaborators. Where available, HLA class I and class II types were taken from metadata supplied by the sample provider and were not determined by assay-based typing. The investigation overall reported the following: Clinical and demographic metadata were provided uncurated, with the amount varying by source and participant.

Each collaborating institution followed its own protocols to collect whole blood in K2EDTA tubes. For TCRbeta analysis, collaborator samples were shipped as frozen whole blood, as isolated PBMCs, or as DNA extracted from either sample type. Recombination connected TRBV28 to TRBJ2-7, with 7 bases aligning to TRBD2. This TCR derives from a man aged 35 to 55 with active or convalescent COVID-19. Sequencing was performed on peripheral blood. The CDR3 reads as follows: CASSLWGGRIGEQYF. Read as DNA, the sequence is TGTGCCAGCAGTTTATGGGGCGGGAGAATCGGCGAGCAGTACTTC.